Listed below are T cell receptor beta chains from one sample, sequenced in a study of blood T cell repertoires in COVID-19. The table came from immunoSEQ multiplex PCR; TCRdb's copy has only in-frame clones and leaves some out. The sample has about 330,000 clones; roughly 87% are singletons. The sequencing input was PBMCs or T cells enriched from blood (not recorded which). The receptors were gathered from a woman aged 25 to 39 who had recovered from COVID-19. Each CDR3 is given with its conserved first and last residue. D genes are given only for firm matches. Size is stated for part of the rows, as once, few or many counts, or as a class when the clone is expanded.

DNA,CDR3,V,D,J,size
TGTGCCTGGGCGACAGGGGGCTCTGGAAACACCATATATTTT,CAWATGGSGNTIYF,TRBV30,TRBD1,TRBJ1-3,few
TGTGCCAGCGCCTTCACTGGGACAATTAGCAATCAGCCCCAGCATTTT,CASAFTGTISNQPQHF,TRBV5-8,.,TRBJ1-5,.
TGCGCCAGCAGCTTAGATGGGGCGAAAAATCAGCCCCAGCATTTT,CASSLDGAKNQPQHF,TRBV5-1,.,TRBJ1-5,few
TGTGCCAGCAGTGTGTCCGTCAATGAAAAACTGTTTTTT,CASSVSVNEKLFF,TRBV2,.,TRBJ1-4,.
TGTGCCAGCAGCTTAACGTCCGGGTTCGGATCACCCCTCCACTTT,CASSLTSGFGSPLHF,TRBV7-2,.,TRBJ1-6,.
TGTGCCAGCAGCTTCCGGGACAGGGTGACAGATACGCAGTATTTT,CASSFRDRVTDTQYF,TRBV7-2,TRBD1,TRBJ2-3,.
TGTGCCAGCAGCCCCCAACTGGGGAGAGGATCCTACAATGAGCAGTTCTTC,CASSPQLGRGSYNEQFF,TRBV14,.,TRBJ2-1,.
TGTGCCAGCACCCGCAACCCGGGGGATGGCTACACCTTC,CASTRNPGDGYTF,TRBV11-2,.,TRBJ1-2,.
TGTGCCAGCAGCTTAGGGGCCCAACAGGGGAATGAGCAGTTCTTC,CASSLGAQQGNEQFF,TRBV7-9,TRBD1,TRBJ2-1,.
TGTGCCAGCTCATCACAGGGGGCTGTTCGTTCTGGGGCCAACGTCCTGACTTTC,CASSSQGAVRSGANVLTF,TRBV18,TRBD1,TRBJ2-6,.
TGTGCCAGTAGTATTCCGGGGGTGGCCACTGAAGCTTTCTTT,CASSIPGVATEAFF,TRBV19,.,TRBJ1-1,.
TGTGCCAGCAGTCCGGAGGTTGAGCAGTTCTTC,CASSPEVEQFF,TRBV28,.,TRBJ2-1,.
TGTGCCAGCAGCGAATTCCTCGGGACAGGGGAATATGGCTACACCTTC,CASSEFLGTGEYGYTF,TRBV6-4,TRBD1,TRBJ1-2,.
TGTGCCAGCAGCGTACGACTAGCGGGGGACACAGATACGCAGTATTTT,CASSVRLAGDTDTQYF,TRBV7-9,TRBD2,TRBJ2-3,.
TGTGCCAGCAGTTATTACAGGGATGGTTCTGAAGCTTTCTTT,CASSYYRDGSEAFF,TRBV6-2/TRBV6-3,.,TRBJ1-1,.
TGTGCCAGCAGCCCACAGGGGTCCGGTGGAAACACCATATATTTT,CASSPQGSGGNTIYF,TRBV7-6,TRBD1,TRBJ1-3,.
TGTGCCAGCTCACTAAACAGCAGAACCTCTGGAAACACCATATATTTT,CASSLNSRTSGNTIYF,TRBV18,.,TRBJ1-3,.
TGTGCCAGCAGTTTAAGGGGTTGGCGGAGCTCCGGCTACGAGCAGTACTTC,CASSLRGWRSSGYEQYF,TRBV27,.,TRBJ2-7,.
TGTGCCAGCAGCTGGGGGGACAGGGGTGGTGAAAAACTGTTTTTT,CASSWGDRGGEKLFF,TRBV7-9,TRBD1,TRBJ1-4,.